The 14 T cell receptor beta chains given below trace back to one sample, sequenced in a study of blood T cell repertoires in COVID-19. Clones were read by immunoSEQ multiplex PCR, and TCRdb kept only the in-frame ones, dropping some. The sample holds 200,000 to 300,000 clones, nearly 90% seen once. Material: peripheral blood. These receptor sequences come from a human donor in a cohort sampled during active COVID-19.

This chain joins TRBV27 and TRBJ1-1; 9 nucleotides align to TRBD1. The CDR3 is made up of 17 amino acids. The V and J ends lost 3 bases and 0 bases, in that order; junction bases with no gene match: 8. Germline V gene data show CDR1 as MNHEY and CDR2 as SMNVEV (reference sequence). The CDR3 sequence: CASSFSYGDRVNTEAFF. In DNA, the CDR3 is TGTGCCAGCAGTTTTTCTTATGGGGACAGGGTGAACACTGAAGCTTTCTTT.

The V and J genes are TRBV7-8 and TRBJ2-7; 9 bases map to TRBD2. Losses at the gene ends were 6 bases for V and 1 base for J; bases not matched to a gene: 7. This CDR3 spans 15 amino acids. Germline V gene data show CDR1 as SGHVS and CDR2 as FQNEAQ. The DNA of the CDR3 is TGTGCCAGCAGATCTGGGACTAGCAAATCCTACGAGCAGTACTTC. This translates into CASRSGTSKSYEQYF. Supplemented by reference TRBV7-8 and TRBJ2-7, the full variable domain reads GAGVSQSPRYKVAKRGQDVALRCDPISGHVSLFWYQQALGQGPEFLTYFQNEAQLDKSGLPSDRFFAERPEGSVSTLKIQRTQQEDSAVYLCASRSGTSKSYEQYFGPGTRLTVT.

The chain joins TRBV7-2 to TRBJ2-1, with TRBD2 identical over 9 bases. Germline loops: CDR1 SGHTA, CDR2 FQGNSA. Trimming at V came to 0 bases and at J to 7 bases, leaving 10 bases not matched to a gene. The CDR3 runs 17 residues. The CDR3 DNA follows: TGTGCCAGCAGCTTAGCGGCTAGCGGGATCGTAGGAAATGAGCAGTTCTTC. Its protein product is CASSLAASGIVGNEQFF.

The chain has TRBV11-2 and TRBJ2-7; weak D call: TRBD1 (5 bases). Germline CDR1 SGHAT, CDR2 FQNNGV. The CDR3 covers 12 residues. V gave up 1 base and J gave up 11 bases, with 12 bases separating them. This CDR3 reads CASSLGRTWKYF. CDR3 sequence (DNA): TGTGCCAGCAGCTTAGGAAGGACATGGAAGTACTTC. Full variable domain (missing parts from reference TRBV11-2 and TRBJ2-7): EAGVAQSPRYKIIEKRQSVAFWCNPISGHATLYWYQQILGQGPKLLIQFQNNGVVDDSQLPKDRFSAERLKGVDSTLKIQPAKLEDSAVYLCASSLGRTWKYFGPGTRLTVT.

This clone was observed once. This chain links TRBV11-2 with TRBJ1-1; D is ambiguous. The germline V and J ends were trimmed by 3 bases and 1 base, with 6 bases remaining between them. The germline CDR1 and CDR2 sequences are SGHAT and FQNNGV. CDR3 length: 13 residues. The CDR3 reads CASSFVRNTEAFF. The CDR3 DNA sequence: TGTGCCAGCAGCTTCGTTAGGAACACTGAAGCTTTCTTT. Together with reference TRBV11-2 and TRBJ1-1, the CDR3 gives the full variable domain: EAGVAQSPRYKIIEKRQSVAFWCNPISGHATLYWYQQILGQGPKLLIQFQNNGVVDDSQLPKDRFSAERLKGVDSTLKIQPAKLEDSAVYLCASSFVRNTEAFFGQGTRLTVV.

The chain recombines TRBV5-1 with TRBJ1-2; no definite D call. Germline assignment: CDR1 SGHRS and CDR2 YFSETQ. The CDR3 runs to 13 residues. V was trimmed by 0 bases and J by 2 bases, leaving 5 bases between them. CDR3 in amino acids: CASSLVQNYGYTF. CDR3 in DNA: TGCGCCAGCAGCTTGGTACAGAACTATGGCTACACCTTC.

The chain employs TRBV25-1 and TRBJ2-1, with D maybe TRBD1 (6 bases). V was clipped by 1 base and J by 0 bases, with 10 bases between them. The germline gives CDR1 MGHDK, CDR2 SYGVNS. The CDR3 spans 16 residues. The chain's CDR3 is CASSESGDLSYNEQFF. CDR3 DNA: TGTGCCAGCAGTGAATCAGGGGACCTCTCCTACAATGAGCAGTTCTTC.

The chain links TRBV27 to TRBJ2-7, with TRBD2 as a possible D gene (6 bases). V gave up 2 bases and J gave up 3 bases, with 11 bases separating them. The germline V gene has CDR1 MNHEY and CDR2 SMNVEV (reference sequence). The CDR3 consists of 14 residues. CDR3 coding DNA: TGTGCCAGCAGTTTAGGAGGGCCAGACTACGAGCAGTACTTC. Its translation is CASSLGGPDYEQYF.

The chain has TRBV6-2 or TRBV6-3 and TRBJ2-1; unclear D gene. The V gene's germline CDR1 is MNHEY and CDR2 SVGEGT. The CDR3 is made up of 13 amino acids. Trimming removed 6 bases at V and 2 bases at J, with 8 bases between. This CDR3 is CASSLSPYNEQFF. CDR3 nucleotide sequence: TGTGCCAGCAGCCTCTCCCCCTACAATGAGCAGTTCTTC.

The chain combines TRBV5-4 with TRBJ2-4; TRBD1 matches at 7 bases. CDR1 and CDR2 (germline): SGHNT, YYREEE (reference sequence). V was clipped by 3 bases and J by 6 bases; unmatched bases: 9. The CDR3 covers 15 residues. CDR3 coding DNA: TGTGCCAGCAGCTCGAAGGAACAGGGGCTAAACATTCAGTACTTC. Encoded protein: CASSSKEQGLNIQYF. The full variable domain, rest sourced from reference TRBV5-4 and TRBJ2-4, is ETGVTQSPTHLIKTRGQQVTLRCSSQSGHNTVSWYQQALGQGPQFIFQYYREEENGRGNFPPRFSGLQFPNYSSELNVNALELDDSALYLCASSSKEQGLNIQYFGAGTRLSVL.

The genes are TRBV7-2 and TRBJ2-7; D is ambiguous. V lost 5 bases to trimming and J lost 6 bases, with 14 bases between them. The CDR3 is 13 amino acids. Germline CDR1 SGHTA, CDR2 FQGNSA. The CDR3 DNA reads TGTGCCAGCAGCCCTTGGTCTCTACGCGAGCAGTACTTC. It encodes CASSPWSLREQYF.

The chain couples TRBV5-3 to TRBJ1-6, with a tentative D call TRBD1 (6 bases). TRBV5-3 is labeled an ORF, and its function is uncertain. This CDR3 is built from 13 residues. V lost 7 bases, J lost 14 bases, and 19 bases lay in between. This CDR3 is CAREDSRPETLHF. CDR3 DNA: TGTGCCAGAGAGGACAGCCGCCCCGAAACCCTCCACTTT.

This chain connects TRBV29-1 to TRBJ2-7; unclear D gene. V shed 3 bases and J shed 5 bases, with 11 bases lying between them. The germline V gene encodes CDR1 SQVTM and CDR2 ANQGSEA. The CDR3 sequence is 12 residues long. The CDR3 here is CSVEAVLNEQYF. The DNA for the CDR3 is TGCAGCGTTGAGGCGGTGCTCAACGAGCAGTACTTC.

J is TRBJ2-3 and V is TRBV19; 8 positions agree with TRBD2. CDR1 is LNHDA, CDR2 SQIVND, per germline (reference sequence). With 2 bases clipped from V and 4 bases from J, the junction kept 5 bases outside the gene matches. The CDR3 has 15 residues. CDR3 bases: TGTGCCAGTAGTATAACGGGAGGGAGGCCAGATACGCAGTATTTT. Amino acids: CASSITGGRPDTQYF.